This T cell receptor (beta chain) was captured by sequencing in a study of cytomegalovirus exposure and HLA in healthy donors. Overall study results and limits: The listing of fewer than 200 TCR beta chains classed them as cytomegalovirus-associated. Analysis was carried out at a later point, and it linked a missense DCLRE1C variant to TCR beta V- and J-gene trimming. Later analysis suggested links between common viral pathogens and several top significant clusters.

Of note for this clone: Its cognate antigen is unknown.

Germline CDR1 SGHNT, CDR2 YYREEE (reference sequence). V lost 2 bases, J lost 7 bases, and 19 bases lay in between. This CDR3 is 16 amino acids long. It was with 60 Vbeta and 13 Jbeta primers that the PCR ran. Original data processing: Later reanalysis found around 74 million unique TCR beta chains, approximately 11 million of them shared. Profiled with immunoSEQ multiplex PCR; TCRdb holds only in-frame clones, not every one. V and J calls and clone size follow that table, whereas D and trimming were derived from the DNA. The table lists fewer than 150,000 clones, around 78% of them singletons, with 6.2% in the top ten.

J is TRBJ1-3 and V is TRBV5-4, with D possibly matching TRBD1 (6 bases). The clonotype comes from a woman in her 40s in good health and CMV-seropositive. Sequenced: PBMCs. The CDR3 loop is CASSFSGAGDKNTIYF. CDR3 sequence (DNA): TGTGCCAGCAGCTTTTCTGGGGCAGGGGATAAGAACACCATATATTTT.